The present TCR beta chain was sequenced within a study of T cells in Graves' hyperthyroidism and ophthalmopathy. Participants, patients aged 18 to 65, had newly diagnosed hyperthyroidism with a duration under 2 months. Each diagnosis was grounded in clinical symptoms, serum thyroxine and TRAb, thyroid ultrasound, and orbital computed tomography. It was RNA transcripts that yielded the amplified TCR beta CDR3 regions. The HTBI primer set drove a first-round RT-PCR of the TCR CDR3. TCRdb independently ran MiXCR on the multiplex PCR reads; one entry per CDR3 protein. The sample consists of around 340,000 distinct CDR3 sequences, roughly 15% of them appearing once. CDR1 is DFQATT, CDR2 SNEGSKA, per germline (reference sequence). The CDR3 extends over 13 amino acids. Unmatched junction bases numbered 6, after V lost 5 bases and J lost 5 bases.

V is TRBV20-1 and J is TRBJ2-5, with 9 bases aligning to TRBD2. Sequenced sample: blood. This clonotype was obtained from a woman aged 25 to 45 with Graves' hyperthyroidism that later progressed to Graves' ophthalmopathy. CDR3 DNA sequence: TGCAGTGCTTATACCCTAGCGGGGGAGACCCAGTACTTC. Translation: CSAYTLAGETQYF.